This TCR beta chain emerged from a study of cytomegalovirus exposure and HLA in healthy donors. General study results and limits: Solely CMV serostatus was available to characterize immune exposure.

Germline V CDR1 and CDR2: SGHRS, YFSETQ. The CDR3 is 14 amino acids. V shed 3 bases and J shed 3 bases, with 12 bases lying between them. On this clone: Its antigen is unidentified. Other DNA sequences in the sample encode the same CDR3.

Both 60 Vbeta primers and 13 Jbeta primers went into the PCR. Method: immunoSEQ multiplex PCR; TCRdb's copy keeps in-frame clones and lacks some. Of roughly 140,000 clones listed, over 70% were seen once; the top ten hold around 4.3%. This TCR was sampled from a man aged 35 to 55 in good health and CMV-seronegative. The rearrangement uses TRBV5-1 and TRBJ1-1, with D possibly TRBD1 on 6 matching bases. The sequencing input was PBMCs. The CDR3 DNA follows: TGCGCCAGCAGCTCTGCAGGGGCCTACACTGAAGCTTTCTTT. This translates into CASSSAGAYTEAFF.